The TCR beta chain under discussion was sequenced for a study of beta chain features in type 1 diabetes (dated by TCRdb to between 2018 and 2020). Notes on the research overall: Mean age, gender distribution, total cell number and subset yield were not different between patients and healthy donors. A total of around 110,000,000 sorted cells were examined across all samples, and RNA yield correlated strongly with the number of cells per subset. The study compared TCRB repertoires of sorted circulating CD4+ T cell subsets between recently diagnosed type 1 diabetes patients and matched healthy donors. Regulatory and stem cell-like memory subsets were obtained from only 8 patients and roughly eight healthy donors, while naive and central memory subsets were obtained from all 30 or so donors.

As concerns this clone: Its antigen remains unidentified. No base qualities exist here, and no much larger clone lies one base off it.

A single peripheral blood draw of 95 to 150 mL on average was collected from each donor into heparinised tubes. Naive, central memory, regulatory and stem cell-like memory CD4+ T cells were sorted on a BD FACSAria II using a panel including CD45RO, CCR7, CD25, CD127, CD95 and CD27. Purity was above 95% for every sorted population. Right away, PBMCs were isolated by Lymphoprep density gradient centrifugation and were stained directly, with no culture step. So that batch effects would be minimized, each experiment stained and sorted samples in pairs, pairing one healthy donor with one patient. Taken from the germline V gene, the CDR1 and CDR2 loops are MNHNS and SASEGT. V loses 3 bases at its end and J loses 0 bases; junction bases beyond the gene matches: 3. Its CDR3 holds 15 amino acids, cysteine through phenylalanine. Only the CDR3 portion is preserved as DNA: 45 bases, with reading frame beginning at the first base.

Beyond this particular receptor, the publication reports: Fewer insertions and more nucleotide deletions at VDJ recombination sites were observed in patients with type 1 diabetes, implying thymic rearrangement abnormalities. Naive, central memory and regulatory TCRB repertoires appeared more similar among patients than among healthy donors. Shorter templates might be favored by PCR, yet because patient and control samples were amplified and corrected together, any such skew would affect both groups equally. Type 1 diabetes patients showed a moderate but significant shortening of TCRB CDR3 length in all four CD4+ subsets. Because the HLA sub-analyses included only small numbers of individuals, any influence of HLA type on TCRB rearrangement was left unresolved. Because cDNA was sequenced instead of genomic DNA, activated cells with high expression could be over-represented, although the groups did not differ in activation or CD3 levels.

The High Capacity cDNA Reverse Transcription Kit was used to reverse transcribe all of the isolated RNA, meaning that expressed TCRB transcripts were what got sequenced. Deep immunoSEQ sequencing was performed on naive, central memory and regulatory T cell samples, with an average of roughly 3.6 million total reads per sample. Sorted cells were lysed in RLT buffer and RNA was extracted with DNase-treated RNeasy Micro or Mini kits, depending on cell number. To prevent cross-contamination, each cell subset was processed individually, whereas patient and healthy donor samples were processed jointly. Using the immunoSEQ multiplex PCR, TCRB sequences were amplified from cDNA into 87-bp fragments spanning the CDR3 region. Sequencing of the amplicons was performed on the Illumina HiSeq platform. Per the authors' processing: PCR bias was computationally corrected using synthetic template baselines, reads within Hamming distance 2 were collapsed, and singletons that could not be merged were discarded. Reads were aligned against IMGT to assign V, D and J genes, CDR3 length and insertions or deletions at six rearrangement sites. Within each subset, clonotype counts were normalized to the number of sorted cells before true diversity and Gini coefficients were calculated with the tcR R package. Repertoire sharing was quantified using the overlap coefficient calculated on TCRB nucleotide sequences. Out-of-frame TCRB sequences from naive cells were analyzed to stand in for the pre-selection repertoire. TCRdb's version of the immuneACCESS table is confined to in-frame rearrangements and falls short of the full clone set. An unresolved V gene accounts for under half of the shortfall where checked; the remainder is of unknown origin. V and J calls and clone size are those listed in that table; D and trimming were worked out from the DNA. This sample holds 600,000 to 700,000 clones; roughly 13% were observed only once. The ten largest clones take up about 0.02% of the sample.

Sequenced input: naive CD4+ T cells from blood. The label giving this sample's cell subset or site can be read as: true naive CD4+ T cells. In this chain, TRBV6-1 is recombined with TRBJ2-3; TRBD1 lines up with 7 middle nucleotides. This TCR came from a man younger than 35 with type 1 diabetes. The sequence in DNA is TGTGCCAGCAGTGATCGGGACAGTAGCACAGATACGCAGTATTTT. This translates into CASSDRDSSTDTQYF.